Here is one T cell receptor (beta chain) with its context. Its antigen is undetermined. This CDR3 has 15 amino acids. Germline CDR1 is SGHDT and CDR2 is YYEEEE. V was cut by 4 bases and J by 5 bases, with 17 bases left in between. The data are from a study of lymphopenia after photon versus proton radiotherapy. The study, taken as a whole, reports: Relative stability marked proton patients; photon patients lost diversity and naive cells.

Assay: immunoSEQ multiplex PCR; the TCRdb copy retains only in-frame clones and omits some. The sample lists more than 25,000 clones, 80% to 85% occurring once. J is TRBJ2-3 and V is TRBV5-6; D might be TRBD2 (6 bases). This TCR was sampled from a woman aged 45 to 65 with pancreatic cancer. Specimen: peripheral blood, collected from a patient treated with photon-based radiotherapy. DNA of the CDR3: TGTGCCAGCAGCAGCCCGGGAGCGCAGGGAGATACGCAGTATTTT. It codes for CASSSPGAQGDTQYF. Full variable domain (outside the CDR3, taken from reference TRBV5-6 and TRBJ2-3): DAGVTQSPTHLIKTRGQQVTLRCSPKSGHDTVSWYQQALGQGPQFIFQYYEEEERQRGNFPDRFSGHQFPNYSSELNVNALLLGDSALYLCASSSPGAQGDTQYFGPGTRLTVL.